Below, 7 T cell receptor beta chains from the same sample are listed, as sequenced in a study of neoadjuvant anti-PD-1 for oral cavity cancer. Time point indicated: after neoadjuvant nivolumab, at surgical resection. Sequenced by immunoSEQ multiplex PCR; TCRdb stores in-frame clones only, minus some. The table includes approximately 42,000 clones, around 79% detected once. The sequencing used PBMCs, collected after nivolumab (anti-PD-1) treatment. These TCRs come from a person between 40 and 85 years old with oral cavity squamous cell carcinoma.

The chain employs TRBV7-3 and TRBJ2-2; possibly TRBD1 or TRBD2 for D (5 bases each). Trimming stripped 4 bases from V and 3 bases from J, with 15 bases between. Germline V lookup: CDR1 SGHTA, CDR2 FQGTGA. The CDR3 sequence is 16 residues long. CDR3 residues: CASSSLGTTYTGELFF. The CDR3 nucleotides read TGTGCCAGCAGCTCCCTAGGGACCACTTACACCGGGGAGCTGTTTTTT.

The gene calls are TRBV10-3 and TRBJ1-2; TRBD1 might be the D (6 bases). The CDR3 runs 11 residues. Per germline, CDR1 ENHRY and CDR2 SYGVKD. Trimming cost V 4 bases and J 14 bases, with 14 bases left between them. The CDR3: CAISARGEWTF. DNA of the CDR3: TGTGCCATCAGTGCAAGGGGGGAGTGGACCTTC.

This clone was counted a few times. CDR3 nucleotide sequence: TGCGCCAGCAGCACCGGGCCTCCGGCTGAAGCTTTCTTT. Translated, it gives CASSTGPPAEAFF. V gene TRBV5-1 combines with J gene TRBJ1-1; D gene uncertain. CDR1 is SGHRS and CDR2 is YFSETQ in the germline V gene. V was trimmed by 4 bases and J by 6 bases, leaving 13 bases between them. The CDR3 is made up of 13 amino acids.

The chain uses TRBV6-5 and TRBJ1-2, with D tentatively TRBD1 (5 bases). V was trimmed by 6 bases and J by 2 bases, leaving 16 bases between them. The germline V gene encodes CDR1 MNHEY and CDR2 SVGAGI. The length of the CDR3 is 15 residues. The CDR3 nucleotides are TGTGCCAGCAGCTCCTACGGGGCCGGAAACTATGGCTACACCTTC. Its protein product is CASSSYGAGNYGYTF.

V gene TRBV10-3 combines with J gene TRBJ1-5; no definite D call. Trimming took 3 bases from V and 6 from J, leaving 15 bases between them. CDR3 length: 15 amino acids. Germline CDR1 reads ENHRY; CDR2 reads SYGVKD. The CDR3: CAISEGGMGAQPQHF. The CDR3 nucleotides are TGTGCCATCAGTGAAGGAGGGATGGGTGCTCAGCCCCAGCATTTT.

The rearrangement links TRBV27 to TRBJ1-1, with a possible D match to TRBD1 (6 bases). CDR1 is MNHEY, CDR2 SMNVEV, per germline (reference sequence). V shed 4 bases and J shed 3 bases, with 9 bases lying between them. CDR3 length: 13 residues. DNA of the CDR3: TGTGCCAGCAGTTACAGGGTTTACACTGAAGCTTTCTTT. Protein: CASSYRVYTEAFF.

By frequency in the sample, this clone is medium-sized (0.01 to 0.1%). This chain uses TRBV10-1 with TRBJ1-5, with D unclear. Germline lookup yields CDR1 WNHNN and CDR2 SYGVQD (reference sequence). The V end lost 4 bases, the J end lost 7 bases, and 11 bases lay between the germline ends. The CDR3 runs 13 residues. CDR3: CASSAQEKQPQHF. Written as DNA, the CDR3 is TGCGCCAGCAGTGCCCAGGAAAAGCAGCCCCAGCATTTT.